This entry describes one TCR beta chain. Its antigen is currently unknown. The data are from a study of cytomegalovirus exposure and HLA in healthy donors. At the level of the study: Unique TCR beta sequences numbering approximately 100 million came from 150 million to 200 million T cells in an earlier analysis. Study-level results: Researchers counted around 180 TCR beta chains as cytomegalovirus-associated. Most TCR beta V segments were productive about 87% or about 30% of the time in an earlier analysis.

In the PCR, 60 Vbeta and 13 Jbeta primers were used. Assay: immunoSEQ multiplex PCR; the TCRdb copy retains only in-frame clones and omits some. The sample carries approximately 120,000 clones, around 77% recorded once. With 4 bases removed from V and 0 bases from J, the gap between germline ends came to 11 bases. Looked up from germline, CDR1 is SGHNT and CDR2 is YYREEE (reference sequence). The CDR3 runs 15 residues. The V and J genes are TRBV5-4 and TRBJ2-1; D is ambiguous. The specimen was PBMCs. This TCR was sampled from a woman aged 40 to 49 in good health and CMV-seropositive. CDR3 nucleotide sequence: TGTGCCAGCAGCCTCGAGAGGAGCTCCTACAATGAGCAGTTCTTC. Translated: CASSLERSSYNEQFF. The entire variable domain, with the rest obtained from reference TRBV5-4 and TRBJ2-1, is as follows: ETGVTQSPTHLIKTRGQQVTLRCSSQSGHNTVSWYQQALGQGPQFIFQYYREEENGRGNFPPRFSGLQFPNYSSELNVNALELDDSALYLCASSLERSSYNEQFFGPGTRLTVL.